Shown below are 5 T cell receptor beta chains from a single sample sequenced in a study of T-cell memory formation after mild COVID-19. TCRdb re-called the 5' RACE reads through MiXCR, storing one row per CDR3 protein. The sample gives about 500,000 distinct CDR3 sequences, 20% of which show up once; under 15% is in the top ten. The sample taken for sequencing was PBMCs or a T cell subset sorted from them (not recorded which). The receptor set was obtained from an adult woman who had mild COVID-19 (a few samples of this study predate the infection). Cell type and time point are not known.

J is TRBJ1-5 and V is TRBV19, with 8 nucleotides matching TRBD1. This CDR3 spans 15 amino acids. The germline V gene encodes CDR1 LNHDA and CDR2 SQIVND (reference sequence). The ends lost 5 bases at V and 4 bases at J; junction bases unmatched: 7. The CDR3 DNA is TGTGCCAGTAGTCCCCGGCGGACAGGGAATCAGCCCCAGCATTTT. Translated, it gives CASSPRRTGNQPQHF.

As concerns this clonotype: Sequence at one end of the junction differs from germline and may be a read error. The V gene is TRBV4-2, the J gene TRBJ2-1; D might be TRBD2 (6 bases). The CDR3 covers 14 residues. Per germline, CDR1 LGHNA and CDR2 YNFKEQ. CDR3 DNA sequence: TGTGCCAGCAGCCAGCTAGCGCCCTACCATGAGCAGTTCTTC. Its translation: CASSQLAPYHEQFF.

The table lists this clonotype with many counts. The rearrangement joins TRBV4-1 to TRBJ2-7; TRBD2 agrees at 9 bases. V shed 4 bases, J shed 5 bases, and the junction held 15 bases outside the gene matches. Germline CDR1 is MGHRA and CDR2 is YSYEKL. The CDR3 spans 17 residues. CDR3 residues: CASSLLPPGTSSHEQYF. The DNA of the CDR3 is TGCGCCAGCAGCCTCCTCCCCCCCGGGACTAGCAGCCACGAGCAGTACTTC.

This chain uses TRBV11-2 with TRBJ2-2, with D unclear. Germline assignment: CDR1 SGHAT and CDR2 FQNNGV. This CDR3 has 17 residues. Trimming cost V 0 bases and J 3 bases, with 14 bases left between them. The CDR3 sequence is CASSLDSTSFDTGELFF. DNA of the CDR3: TGTGCCAGCAGCTTAGACAGCACCTCCTTCGACACCGGGGAGCTGTTTTTT.

The rearrangement joins TRBV11-2 to TRBJ2-3; 7 nucleotides match TRBD2. Per germline, CDR1 SGHAT and CDR2 FQNNGV. The length of the CDR3 is 14 residues. V shed 5 bases, J shed 1 base, and the junction held 3 bases outside the gene matches. CDR3 loop: CASSISGRTDTQYF. CDR3 in DNA: TGTGCCAGCAGCATTAGCGGGCGCACAGATACGCAGTATTTT.